This is a list of T cell receptor beta chains from one sample in a study of human CD8 memory T cell subsets. TCRdb re-called the 5' RACE reads, yielding one record per CDR3 amino acid sequence without DNA. The sample yields 15,000 to 20,000 distinct CDR3 sequences, of which the top ten take up around 5.4%. Sequencing used CD8+ stem-like memory T cells (TSCM and TCM) sorted from PBMCs. All receptors derive from a human donor in good health. Each CDR3 is given with its conserved first and last residue. Not all rows give a size; the values are once, few, many and, for expanded clones, a class.

>.|TRBV30|TRBJ1-3
CASGLSRAGSKLNGNTIYF
>.|TRBV30|TRBJ2-2
CACSSGARAGELFF
>medium-sized|TRBV5-1|TRBJ1-1
CASSPREAGTEAFF
>.|TRBV12-3/TRBV12-4|TRBJ2-1
CASSFSGLNEQFF
>.|TRBV7-6|TRBJ2-1
CASSVLAGGSEQFF
>.|TRBV2|TRBJ2-3
CASSERLAGASSTDTQYF
>.|TRBV4-3|TRBJ1-1
CASSPRHRRQGIMAEAFF
>.|TRBV7-8|TRBJ2-4
CASSPGQGKTKNIQYF
>medium-sized|TRBV7-6|TRBJ1-2
CASSKGDMDYTF
>.|TRBV5-1|TRBJ1-1
CASSGRVNTEAFF
>.|TRBV29-1|TRBJ2-3
CSVEGGTGGYTDTQYF
>medium-sized|TRBV20-1|TRBJ1-5
CSAPSRGAGSNQPQHF
>.|TRBV19|TRBJ2-2
CASSNGTVFTGELFF
>.|TRBV28|TRBJ1-5
CASSLSGVRPQHF
>.|TRBV28|TRBJ1-3
CASVAFGNTIYF
>.|TRBV20-1|TRBJ2-7
CSARDRDRVPEQYF
>.|TRBV9|TRBJ2-1
CASSVVANSNEQFF
>.|TRBV28|TRBJ2-7
CASSFIGTSYEQYF